The entry below describes one T cell receptor beta chain. The CDR3 runs to 14 residues. The germline V gene encodes CDR1 MGHRA and CDR2 YSYEKL. V trimming: 0 bases; J trimming: 10 bases; junction bases outside the gene matches: 5. Measured with immunoSEQ multiplex PCR; TCRdb has only the in-frame clones, and not every one. The table lists fewer than 150,000 clones, 75% to 90% of them singletons. The sample is drawn from a study of blood T cell repertoires in COVID-19. The chain uses TRBV4-1 and TRBJ1-4; 7 bases fit TRBD1. The origin of this receptor is a woman aged 65 to 85 with acute or convalescent COVID-19. Sequenced: peripheral blood. CDR3: CASSQDRGGLKLFF. The CDR3 bases are TGCGCCAGCAGCCAAGATCGAGGGGGCCTAAAACTGTTTTTT.